The 24 T cell receptor beta chains listed next were all sequenced from one sample in a study of blood T cell repertoires in COVID-19. Only in-frame clones appear in the TCRdb table, and some are missing; sequencing was by immunoSEQ multiplex PCR. Of 80,000 to 100,000 clones in the sample, less than 85% were seen once. Sequenced: peripheral blood. The source of these receptors is a man in his 70s with COVID-19, enrolled during active disease.

The rearrangement links TRBV7-2 to TRBJ2-2, with 8 bases aligning to TRBD2. The CDR3 consists of 17 residues. The V segment lost 1 base and the J segment 0 bases; nucleotides outside the gene matches: 4. The germline V gene has CDR1 SGHTA and CDR2 FQGNSA. CDR3 bases: TGTGCCAGCAGCTTAGATTTGCGGGGGGCGAACACCGGGGAGCTGTTTTTT. It specifies CASSLDLRGANTGELFF.

The V gene is TRBV18, the J gene TRBJ1-3, with 7 positions matching TRBD1. This CDR3 comprises 17 residues. V was clipped by 3 bases and J by 2 bases; unmatched bases: 10. Germline values: CDR1 KGHSH, CDR2 LQKENI. The DNA of the CDR3 is TGTGCCAGCTCACCGACCCCAACAGGGGCGGCTGGAAACACCATATATTTT. Encoded protein: CASSPTPTGAAGNTIYF. The full variable domain, rest sourced from reference TRBV18 and TRBJ1-3, is NAGVMQNPRHLVRRRGQEARLRCSPMKGHSHVYWYRQLPEEGLKFMVYLQKENIIDESGMPKERFSAEFPKEGPSILRIQQVVRGDSAAYFCASSPTPTGAAGNTIYFGEGSWLTVV.

The rearrangement joins TRBV7-2 to TRBJ2-2; 14 bases agree with TRBD2. CDR3 size: 18 residues. From germline, CDR1 is SGHTA and CDR2 FQGNSA. The V segment lost 8 bases and the J segment 4 bases; nucleotides outside the gene matches: 12. The DNA of the CDR3 is TGTGCCAGCCCCTCCGGGACTAGCGGGAGTGCGGGCACCGGGGAGCTGTTTTTT. Its protein is CASPSGTSGSAGTGELFF.

This clone occurred a few times. The chain is built from TRBV3-1 (or the pseudogene TRBV3-2) and TRBJ1-5, with D unresolved. Germline CDR1 and CDR2: LGHDT and YNNKEL (reference sequence). V lost 0 bases and J lost 10, with 10 bases in between. This CDR3 region has 13 residues. CDR3 DNA sequence: TGTGCCAGCAGCCAAGATTTGGTCTACCCCCAGCATTTT. It yields the protein CASSQDLVYPQHF.

This clone was recorded a few times. This chain connects TRBV29-1 to TRBJ1-4, with 7 positions matching TRBD1. The length of the CDR3 is 14 residues. CDR1 and CDR2 (germline): SQVTM, ANQGSEA. Trimming took 7 bases from V and 4 from J; bases not matched to a gene: 9. The CDR3 region is CSATKQGINEKLFF. As DNA, the CDR3 is TGCAGCGCGACGAAACAGGGGATTAATGAAAAACTGTTTTTT.

The rearrangement joins TRBV23-1 to TRBJ1-1; tentatively, D is TRBD1 (5 bases). TRBV23-1 is assigned to the ORF class and has an uncertain function. With 1 base removed from V and 4 bases from J, the gap between germline ends came to 22 bases. This CDR3 spans 18 amino acids. The CDR3 sequence is CASSQFDSDTGGGTEAFF. The CDR3, as DNA: TGCGCCAGCAGTCAATTCGATTCGGACACCGGGGGTGGCACTGAAGCTTTCTTT.

This clone showed up just a few times. The chain couples TRBV4-3 to TRBJ2-2; TRBD2 matches 9 bases. Per the germline V gene, CDR1 is LGHNA and CDR2 is YSLEER. This CDR3 is built from 18 residues. V shed 3 bases and J 1 base; nucleotides not matched to a gene: 9. The DNA for the CDR3 is TGCGCCAGCAGCCATGAACCGGGACTAGCCGTGAACACCGGGGAGCTGTTTTTT. It translates to CASSHEPGLAVNTGELFF.

Here the CDR3 reads CASSPGTGSNEQFF. As DNA, the CDR3 is TGTGCCAGCAGCCCCGGGACAGGGTCCAATGAGCAGTTCTTC. The gene calls are TRBV7-3 and TRBJ2-1; TRBD1 agrees at 9 bases. This CDR3 has 14 amino acids. The germline gives CDR1 SGHTA, CDR2 FQGTGA. The V gene end was trimmed by 5 bases and the J gene end by 6 bases; junction bases not matched to a gene: 5.

V and J are TRBV5-1 and TRBJ2-2, with 9 bases fitting TRBD1. From germline, CDR1 is SGHRS and CDR2 YFSETQ. The CDR3 is 15 amino acids. After removal of 3 bases from V and 7 bases from J, the junction contained 7 bases not matched to a gene. The CDR3 reads CASSWDRAFDGELFF. CDR3 DNA sequence: TGCGCCAGCAGCTGGGACAGGGCGTTCGACGGGGAGCTGTTTTTT.

The chain recombines TRBV14 with TRBJ2-5; 8 positions agree with TRBD1. V lost 1 base to trimming and J lost 4 bases; unmatched junction nucleotides: 5. The CDR3 is made up of 15 amino acids. CDR1 is SGHDN, CDR2 FVKESK, per germline. The CDR3 is CASSQGTGLGETQYF. The CDR3 region has the DNA TGTGCCAGCAGCCAAGGGACAGGGTTGGGAGAGACCCAGTACTTC.

This clone was detected once. The rearrangement links TRBV7-2 to TRBJ1-2; a possible D gene is TRBD1 (6 bases). Per germline, CDR1 SGHTA and CDR2 FQGNSA. The CDR3 loop spans 15 amino acids. The V end was cut by 1 base, the J end by 3 bases, with 12 bases between. The CDR3, as DNA: TGTGCCAGCAGCTTAGAGGGGGGGCGATACTATGGCTACACCTTC. This translates into CASSLEGGRYYGYTF.

The chain combines TRBV5-1 with TRBJ1-1, with TRBD1 identical over 8 bases. The CDR3 is 17 amino acids. Germline CDR1 SGHRS, CDR2 YFSETQ. Trimming at V came to 3 bases and at J to 1 base, leaving 11 bases not matched to a gene. The DNA for the CDR3 is TGCGCCAGCAGCTGGAAACCAGGGGGCTTGGAGAACACTGAAGCTTTCTTT. Its protein product is CASSWKPGGLENTEAFF.

This clone appeared once. The chain couples TRBV30 to TRBJ2-3, with TRBD2 matching over 8 bases. V was clipped by 1 base and J by 4 bases; unmatched bases: 7. There are 15 residues in the CDR3. Germline CDR1 reads GTSNPN; CDR2 reads SVGIG (reference sequence). CDR3 DNA: TGTGCCTGGAGTGAGGGTAGCGGGACCGCAGATACGCAGTATTTT. Residues: CAWSEGSGTADTQYF.

The rearrangement links TRBV19 to TRBJ2-2; 9 bases align to TRBD1. J lost 3 bases, V lost 7 bases, and 12 bases had no gene match. This CDR3 region has 17 residues. Germline CDR1 LNHDA, CDR2 SQIVND (reference sequence). DNA of the CDR3: TGTGCCAGTACCCTGTCCGGGACAGGGAGTGACACCGGGGAGCTGTTTTTT. This gives the protein CASTLSGTGSDTGELFF.

CDR3 amino acids: CASSPGLARSDTQYF. The DNA for the CDR3 is TGTGCCAGCAGCCCCGGACTAGCGAGGTCAGATACGCAGTATTTT. The rearrangement uses TRBV7-2 and TRBJ2-3, with 9 bases matching TRBD2. This CDR3 spans 15 amino acids. Germline V gives CDR1 SGHTA, CDR2 FQGNSA. V gave up 5 bases and J gave up 4 bases; unmatched junction bases: 7.

This chain links TRBV6-5 with TRBJ2-5; the match to TRBD2 covers 8 bases. V was clipped by 7 bases and J by 1 base; unmatched bases: 5. The CDR3 totals 14 residues. Germline CDR1 and CDR2: MNHEY and SVGAGI. This CDR3 reads CASTAGTSQETQYF. The CDR3 DNA follows: TGTGCCAGCACCGCAGGGACTAGCCAAGAGACCCAGTACTTC.

This chain uses TRBV6-5 with TRBJ2-7; D might be TRBD1 (6 bases). The CDR3 contains 15 residues. CDR1 is MNHEY and CDR2 is SVGAGI in the germline V gene. The V and J ends lost 5 bases and 7 bases respectively, with 21 bases between them. The CDR3 reads CASSPPGTQFREQYF. The CDR3 DNA follows: TGTGCCAGCAGTCCCCCGGGGACACAGTTTAGAGAGCAGTACTTC.

The gene calls are TRBV7-2 and TRBJ2-5; 10 bases are a match to TRBD1. The V and J ends lost 5 bases and 5 bases, in that order; junction bases with no gene match: 8. CDR1 and CDR2 (germline): SGHTA, FQGNSA. The CDR3 loop spans 15 amino acids. CDR3 in amino acids: CASSIRQGASETQYF. CDR3 bases: TGTGCCAGCAGCATAAGACAGGGGGCTAGCGAGACCCAGTACTTC.

The chain carries TRBV18 and TRBJ2-3; 7 bases match TRBD2. Germline V gene data show CDR1 as KGHSH and CDR2 as LQKENI. J was trimmed by 4 bases and V by 3 bases; bases with no gene match: 7. The CDR3 spans 15 residues. CDR3 amino acids: CASSPSSGGSDTQYF. The CDR3 coding sequence is TGTGCCAGCTCACCTTCTAGCGGAGGTTCAGATACGCAGTATTTT. The full variable domain, in which reference TRBV18 and TRBJ2-3 provide the parts outside the CDR3, is NAGVMQNPRHLVRRRGQEARLRCSPMKGHSHVYWYRQLPEEGLKFMVYLQKENIIDESGMPKERFSAEFPKEGPSILRIQQVVRGDSAAYFCASSPSSGGSDTQYFGPGTRLTVL.

V gene TRBV3-1 (or the pseudogene TRBV3-2) combines with J gene TRBJ1-5, with D uncertain. The CDR3 has 18 amino acids. The V gene's germline CDR1 is LGHDT and CDR2 YNNKEL (reference sequence). Trimming cost V 0 bases and J 0 bases, with 15 bases left between them. CDR3 sequence: CASSQEGPDYYSNQPQHF. The CDR3 nucleotides are TGTGCCAGCAGCCAAGAAGGGCCAGACTATTATAGCAATCAGCCCCAGCATTTT.

This clone was counted once. The V call is TRBV5-4, the J call TRBJ2-5, with TRBD2 as a possible D gene (5 bases). This CDR3 region has 14 residues. Germline V gene lookup returns CDR1 SGHNT and CDR2 YYREEE (reference sequence). Trimming removed 3 bases from V and 2 bases from J, with 11 bases in between. CDR3 residues: CASSWAGSQETQYF. Written as DNA, the CDR3 is TGTGCCAGCAGCTGGGCGGGTTCACAAGAGACCCAGTACTTC.

The chain employs TRBV9 and TRBJ2-5; 8 positions agree with TRBD1. The CDR3 covers 14 residues. The germline V gene encodes CDR1 SGDLS and CDR2 YYNGEE. With 3 bases clipped from V and 2 bases from J, the junction kept 3 bases outside the gene matches. The CDR3, as DNA: TGTGCCAGCAGCGCCAGGACAGGGCAAGAGACCCAGTACTTC. Its translation: CASSARTGQETQYF.

The rearrangement joins TRBV4-3 to TRBJ1-3; perhaps TRBD1 as D (5 bases). Germline values: CDR1 LGHNA, CDR2 YSLEER. The CDR3 has 18 amino acids. The ends were cut back, 0 bases at V and 0 bases at J, with 15 bases in the middle. The CDR3 region has the DNA TGCGCCAGCAGCCAAGATTGGGCGGGACTGGCCTCTGGAAACACCATATATTTT. This translates into CASSQDWAGLASGNTIYF.

The J gene is TRBJ1-4, the V gene TRBV4-1; D gene unclear. The CDR3 has 16 residues. The V and J ends lost 1 base and 8 bases respectively, with 17 bases between them. CDR1 and CDR2 from the germline V gene are MGHRA and YSYEKL. CDR3 nucleotides: TGCGCCAGCAGCCAAGGGGTCCTCTCACTAAGGGAAAAACTGTTTTTT. It translates to CASSQGVLSLREKLFF.